This T cell receptor beta chain was recovered during a study of blood T cell repertoires in COVID-19. This clone was seen only a few times. CDR1 MGHRA and CDR2 YSYEKL come from the germline V gene. V lost 6 bases to trimming and J lost 6 bases, with 15 bases between them. The CDR3 runs to 14 residues. The method was immunoSEQ multiplex PCR; TCRdb's version includes in-frame clones alone and lacks a portion of them. The data hold 250,000 to 350,000 clones, with 80% to 90% observed a single time. The receptor was derived from a woman in her 30s who had recovered from COVID-19. The chain recombines TRBV4-1 with TRBJ1-5; perhaps TRBD1 as D (6 bases). The sequencing input was PBMCs or T cells enriched from blood (not recorded which). The CDR3 DNA sequence: TGCGCCAGCAGTGACACAGGGTCCTTTCAGCCCCAGCATTTT. Protein product: CASSDTGSFQPQHF.